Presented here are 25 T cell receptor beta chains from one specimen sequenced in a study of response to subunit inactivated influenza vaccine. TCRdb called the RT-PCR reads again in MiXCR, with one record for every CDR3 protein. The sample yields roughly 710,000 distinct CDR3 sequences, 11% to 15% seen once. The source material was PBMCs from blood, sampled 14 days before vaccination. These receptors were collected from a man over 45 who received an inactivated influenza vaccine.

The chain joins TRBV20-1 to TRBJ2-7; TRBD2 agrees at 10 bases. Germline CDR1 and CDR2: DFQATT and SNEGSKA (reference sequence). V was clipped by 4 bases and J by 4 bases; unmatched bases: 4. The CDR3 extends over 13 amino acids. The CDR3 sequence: CSAKAGGPYEQYF. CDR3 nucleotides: TGCAGTGCTAAAGCGGGAGGGCCTTACGAGCAGTACTTC.

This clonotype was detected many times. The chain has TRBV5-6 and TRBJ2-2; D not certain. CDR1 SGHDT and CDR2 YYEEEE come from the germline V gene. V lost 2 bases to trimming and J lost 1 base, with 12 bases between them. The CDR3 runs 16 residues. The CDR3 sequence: CASSFMGGLNTGELFF. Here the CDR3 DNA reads TGTGCCAGCAGCTTCATGGGCGGATTGAACACCGGGGAGCTGTTTTTT.

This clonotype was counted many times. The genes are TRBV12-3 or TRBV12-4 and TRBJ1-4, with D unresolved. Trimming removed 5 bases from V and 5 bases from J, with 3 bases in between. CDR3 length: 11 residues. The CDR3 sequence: CASSPNEKLFF. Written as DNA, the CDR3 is TGTGCCAGCAGTCCCAATGAAAAACTGTTTTTT.

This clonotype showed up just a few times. The CDR3: CATSGITGTGNYNEQFF. The DNA of the CDR3 is TGTGCCACCAGCGGGATAACCGGGACAGGCAACTACAATGAGCAGTTCTTC. The chain recombines TRBV15 with TRBJ2-1, with 8 bases fitting TRBD1. The J segment lost 3 bases and the V segment lost 5 bases, leaving 12 bases of the junction unmatched. CDR1 is LNHNV and CDR2 is YYDKDF in the germline V gene (reference sequence). The CDR3 extends over 17 amino acids. Using reference TRBV15 and TRBJ2-1 for the parts outside the CDR3, the full variable domain is DAMVIQNPRYQVTQFGKPVTLSCSQTLNHNVMYWYQQKSSQAPKLLFHYYDKDFNNEADTPDNFQSRRPNTSFCFLDIRSPGLGDTAMYLCATSGITGTGNYNEQFFGPGTRLTVL.

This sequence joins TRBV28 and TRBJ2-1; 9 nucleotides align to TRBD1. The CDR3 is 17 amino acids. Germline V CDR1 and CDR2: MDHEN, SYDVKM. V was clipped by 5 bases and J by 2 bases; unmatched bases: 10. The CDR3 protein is CASSIEQGAIPYNEQFF. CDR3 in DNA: TGTGCCAGCAGTATAGAACAGGGGGCCATCCCCTACAATGAGCAGTTCTTC.

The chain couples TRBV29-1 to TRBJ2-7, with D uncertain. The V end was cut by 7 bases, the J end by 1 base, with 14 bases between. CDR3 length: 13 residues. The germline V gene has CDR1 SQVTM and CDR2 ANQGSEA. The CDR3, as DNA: TGCAGCGCACACCCGGACGGATCCTACGAGCAGTACTTC. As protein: CSAHPDGSYEQYF.

DNA of the CDR3: TGTGCCACCAGTGATTTCACCTTCGGGACAAACCAAGAGACCCAGTACTTC. As protein: CATSDFTFGTNQETQYF. This chain joins TRBV24-1 and TRBJ2-5; tentatively, D is TRBD1 (6 bases). Germline CDR1 and CDR2: KGHDR and SFDVKD. This CDR3 spans 17 amino acids. The ends were cut back, 1 base at V and 0 bases at J, with 14 bases in the middle.

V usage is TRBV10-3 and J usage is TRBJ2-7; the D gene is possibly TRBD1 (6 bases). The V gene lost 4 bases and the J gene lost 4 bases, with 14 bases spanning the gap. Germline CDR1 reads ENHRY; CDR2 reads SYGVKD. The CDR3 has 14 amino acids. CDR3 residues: CAISARDGQYEQYF. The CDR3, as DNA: TGTGCCATCAGTGCCCGCGACGGACAGTACGAGCAGTACTTC.

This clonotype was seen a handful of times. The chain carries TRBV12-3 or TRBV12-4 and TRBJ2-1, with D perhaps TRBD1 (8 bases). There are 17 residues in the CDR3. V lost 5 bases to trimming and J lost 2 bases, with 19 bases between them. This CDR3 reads CASSPPITGGAYNEQFF. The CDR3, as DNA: TGTGCCAGCAGTCCCCCGATAACAGGGGGGGCCTACAATGAGCAGTTCTTC.

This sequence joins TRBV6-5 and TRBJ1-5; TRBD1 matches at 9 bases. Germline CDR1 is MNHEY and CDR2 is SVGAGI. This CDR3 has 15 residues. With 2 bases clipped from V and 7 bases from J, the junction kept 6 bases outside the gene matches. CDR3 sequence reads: CASSYDRGGGQPQHF. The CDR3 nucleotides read TGTGCCAGCAGTTACGACAGGGGGGGAGGGCAGCCCCAGCATTTT.

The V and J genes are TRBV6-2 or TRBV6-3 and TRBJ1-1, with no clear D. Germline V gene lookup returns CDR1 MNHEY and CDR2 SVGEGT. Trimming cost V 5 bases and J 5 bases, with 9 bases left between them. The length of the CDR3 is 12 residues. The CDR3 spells CASSPLRTEAFF. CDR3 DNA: TGTGCCAGCAGTCCCCTCCGAACTGAAGCTTTCTTT.

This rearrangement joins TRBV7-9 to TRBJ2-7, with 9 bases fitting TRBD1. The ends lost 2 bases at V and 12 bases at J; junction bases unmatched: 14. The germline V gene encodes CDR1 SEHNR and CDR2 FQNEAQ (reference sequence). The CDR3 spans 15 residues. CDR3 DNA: TGTGCCAGCAGCTTAAATTCGGGGACAGGGCGAGCGTTGTACTTC. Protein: CASSLNSGTGRALYF.

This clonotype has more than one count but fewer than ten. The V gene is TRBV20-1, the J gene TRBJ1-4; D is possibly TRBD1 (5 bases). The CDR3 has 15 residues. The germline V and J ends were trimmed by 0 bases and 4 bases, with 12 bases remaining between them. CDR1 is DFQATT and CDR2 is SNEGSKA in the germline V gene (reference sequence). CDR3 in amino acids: CSARDRGRVNEKLFF. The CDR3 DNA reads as TGCAGTGCTAGAGATCGTGGCAGGGTTAATGAAAAACTGTTTTTT.

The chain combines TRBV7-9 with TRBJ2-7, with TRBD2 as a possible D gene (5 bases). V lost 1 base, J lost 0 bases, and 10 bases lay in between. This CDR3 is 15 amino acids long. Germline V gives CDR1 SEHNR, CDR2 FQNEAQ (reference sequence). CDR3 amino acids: CASSLGVGSSYEQYF. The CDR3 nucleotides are TGTGCCAGCAGCTTAGGCGTTGGGAGCTCCTACGAGCAGTACTTC.

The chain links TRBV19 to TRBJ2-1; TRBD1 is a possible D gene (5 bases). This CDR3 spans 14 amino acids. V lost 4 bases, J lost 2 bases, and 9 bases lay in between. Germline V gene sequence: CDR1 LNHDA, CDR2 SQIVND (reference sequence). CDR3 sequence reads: CASSKRTTYNEQFF. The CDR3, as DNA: TGTGCCAGTAGTAAACGGACAACCTACAATGAGCAGTTCTTC.

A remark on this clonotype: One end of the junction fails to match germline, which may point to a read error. The CDR3 bases are TGTGCCAACAGCCCACAGAGAGGGGGGCAAGAGACCCAGTACTTC. Protein: CANSPQRGGQETQYF. This chain uses TRBV7-8 with TRBJ2-5; D could derive from TRBD1 or TRBD2 (6 bases each). The CDR3 loop spans 15 amino acids. Looked up from germline, CDR1 is SGHVS and CDR2 is FQNEAQ.

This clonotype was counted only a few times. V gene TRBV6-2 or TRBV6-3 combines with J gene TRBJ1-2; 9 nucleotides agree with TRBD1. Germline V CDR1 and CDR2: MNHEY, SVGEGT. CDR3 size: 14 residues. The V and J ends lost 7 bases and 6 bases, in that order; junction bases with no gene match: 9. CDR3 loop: CASIKPGQGDGYTF. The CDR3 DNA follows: TGTGCCAGCATCAAACCGGGACAGGGAGATGGCTACACCTTC.

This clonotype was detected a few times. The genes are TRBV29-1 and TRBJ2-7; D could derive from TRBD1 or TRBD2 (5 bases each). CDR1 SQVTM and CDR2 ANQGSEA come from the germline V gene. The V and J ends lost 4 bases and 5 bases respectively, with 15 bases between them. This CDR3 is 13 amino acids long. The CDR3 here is CSVGQGPWDEQYF. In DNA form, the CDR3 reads TGCAGCGTTGGGCAGGGACCTTGGGACGAGCAGTACTTC.

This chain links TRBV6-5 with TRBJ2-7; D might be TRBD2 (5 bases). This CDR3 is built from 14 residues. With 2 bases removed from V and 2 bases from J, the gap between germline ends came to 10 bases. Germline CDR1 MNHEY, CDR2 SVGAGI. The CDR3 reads CASSYRRSPYEQYF. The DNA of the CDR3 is TGTGCCAGCAGTTACAGGAGGAGCCCCTACGAGCAGTACTTC.

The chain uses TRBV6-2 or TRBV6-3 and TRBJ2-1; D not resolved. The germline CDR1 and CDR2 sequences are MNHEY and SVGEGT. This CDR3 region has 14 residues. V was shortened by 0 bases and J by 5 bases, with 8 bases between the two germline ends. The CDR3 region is CASSYSSRNNEQFF. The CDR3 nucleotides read TGTGCCAGCAGTTACTCGAGCAGGAACAATGAGCAGTTCTTC.

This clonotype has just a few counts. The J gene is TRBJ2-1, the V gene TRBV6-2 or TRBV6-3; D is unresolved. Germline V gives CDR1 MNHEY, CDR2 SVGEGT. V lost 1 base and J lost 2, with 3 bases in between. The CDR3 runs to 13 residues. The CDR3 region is CASSYFTYNEQFF. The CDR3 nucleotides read TGTGCCAGCAGTTACTTCACCTACAATGAGCAGTTCTTC.

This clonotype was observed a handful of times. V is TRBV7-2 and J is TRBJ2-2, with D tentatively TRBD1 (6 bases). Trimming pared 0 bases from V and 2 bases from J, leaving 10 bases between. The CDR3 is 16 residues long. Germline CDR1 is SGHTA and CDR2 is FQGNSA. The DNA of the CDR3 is TGTGCCAGCAGCTTAGCCCTGACAGGAAACACCGGGGAGCTGTTTTTT. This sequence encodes CASSLALTGNTGELFF. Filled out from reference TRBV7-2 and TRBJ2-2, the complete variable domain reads GAGVSQSPSNKVTEKGKDVELRCDPISGHTALYWYRQSLGQGLEFLIYFQGNSAPDKSGLPSDRFSAERTGGSVSTLTIQRTQQEDSAVYLCASSLALTGNTGELFFGEGSRLTVL.

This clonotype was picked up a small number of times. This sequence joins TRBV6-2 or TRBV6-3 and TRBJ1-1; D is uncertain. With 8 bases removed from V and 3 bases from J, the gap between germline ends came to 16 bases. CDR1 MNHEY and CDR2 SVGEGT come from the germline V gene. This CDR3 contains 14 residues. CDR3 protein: CASLRPAGYTEAFF. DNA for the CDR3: TGTGCCAGCTTACGACCCGCAGGATACACTGAAGCTTTCTTT.

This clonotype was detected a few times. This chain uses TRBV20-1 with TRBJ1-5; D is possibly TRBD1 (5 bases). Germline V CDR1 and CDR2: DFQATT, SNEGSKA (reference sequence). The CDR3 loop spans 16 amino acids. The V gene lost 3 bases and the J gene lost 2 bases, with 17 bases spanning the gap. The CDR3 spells CSASEGLGGGNQPQHF. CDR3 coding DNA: TGCAGTGCTAGCGAGGGCCTAGGAGGGGGCAATCAGCCCCAGCATTTT.

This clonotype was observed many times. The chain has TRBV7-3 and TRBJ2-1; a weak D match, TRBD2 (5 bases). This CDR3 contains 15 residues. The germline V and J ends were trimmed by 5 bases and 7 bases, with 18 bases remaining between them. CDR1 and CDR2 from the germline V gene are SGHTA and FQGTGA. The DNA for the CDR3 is TGTGCCAGCAGCCCTGGACTTCCCTCGGGTAATGAGCAGTTCTTC. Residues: CASSPGLPSGNEQFF.